This TCR beta chain was sequenced for a study of Tregs in tolerant kidney transplant recipients. Generated by immunoSEQ multiplex PCR, the TCRdb table keeps only in-frame clones and is missing some. The data contain about 16,000 clones, around 66% of them singletons. V was cut by 2 bases and J by 8 bases, with 16 bases left in between. This CDR3 region has 14 residues. Germline CDR1 is SGHRS and CDR2 is YFSETQ. This clone came up once. Its antigen is unknown. This chain uses TRBV5-1 with TRBJ1-2; tentative D call: TRBD1 (6 bases). Sequencing input: Tregs from blood cultured with allogeneic cells. This TCR came from a human donor in good health. DNA of the CDR3: TGCGCCAGCAGCTTACTCACAGGGACGCAAGGCTACACCTTC. This translates into CASSLLTGTQGYTF.